The T cell receptor beta chain described here comes from a study of Ad26.COV2.S vaccination and SARS-CoV-2 variants. About the study: COV1001, an Ad26.COV2.S trial, supplied this vaccine-arm donor. Whole-study findings and limits: Participants in the vaccine arm had higher spike-specific TCR breadth; placebo recipients had lower.

TCRdb's copy holds only in-frame clones and misses some; the assay was immunoSEQ multiplex PCR. The profile shows hundreds of thousands of clones, approximately 92% of them singletons. V lost 0 bases and J lost 6, with 17 bases in between. There are 16 residues in the CDR3. Germline CDR1 MNHEY, CDR2 SVGAGI. For this clone: Its antigen is undetermined.

Indicated treatment: approximately 18 received Ad26.COV2.S at low or high dose, single or two shots; 5 received placebo; per-sample allocation not given. It was on day 63 after the first vaccine or placebo injection that samples were taken. This Boston cohort included adults aged 18-55 years. The sequencing here drew on peripheral blood, taken in a trial of Ad26.COV2.S vaccine versus placebo. The chain couples TRBV6-5 to TRBJ1-1; a possible D gene is TRBD1 (6 bases). The clonotype was recovered from a person aged 18-60 years who received the Ad26.COV2.S COVID-19 vaccine or a placebo. The CDR3 coding sequence is TGTGCCAGCAGTTACTCGATATGGGGGCTTAGGGCTGAAGCTTTCTTT. It encodes CASSYSIWGLRAEAFF.